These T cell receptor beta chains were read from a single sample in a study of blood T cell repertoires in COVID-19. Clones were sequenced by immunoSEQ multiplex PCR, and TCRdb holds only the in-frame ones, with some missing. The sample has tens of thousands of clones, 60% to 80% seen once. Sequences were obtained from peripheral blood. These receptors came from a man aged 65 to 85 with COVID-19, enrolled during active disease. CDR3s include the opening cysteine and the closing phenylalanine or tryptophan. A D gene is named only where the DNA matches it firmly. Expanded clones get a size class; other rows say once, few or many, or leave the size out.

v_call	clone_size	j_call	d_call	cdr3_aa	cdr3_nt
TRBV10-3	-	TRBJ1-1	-	CAISVQGTNTEAFF	TGTGCCATCAGTGTTCAGGGAACGAACACTGAAGCTTTCTTT
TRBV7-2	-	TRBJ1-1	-	CASSHGQHTTEAFF	TGTGCCAGCAGCCATGGACAGCACACTACTGAAGCTTTCTTT
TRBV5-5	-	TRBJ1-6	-	CASSLDGTQRNSPLHF	TGTGCCAGCAGCTTGGATGGGACACAACGGAATTCACCCCTCCACTTT
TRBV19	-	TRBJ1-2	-	CASSTQGTNYGYTF	TGTGCCAGTAGTACCCAGGGTACGAACTATGGCTACACCTTC
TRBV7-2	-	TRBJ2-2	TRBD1	CASSSRQGHTGELFF	TGTGCCAGCAGCTCCCGACAGGGTCACACCGGGGAGCTGTTTTTT
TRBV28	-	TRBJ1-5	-	CASSPPSSVNQPQHF	TGTGCCAGCAGTCCACCGAGTTCCGTAAATCAGCCCCAGCATTTT
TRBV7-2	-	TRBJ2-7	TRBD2	CASSLQGLAGEQYF	TGTGCCAGCAGCTTACAGGGACTAGCGGGCGAGCAGTACTTC
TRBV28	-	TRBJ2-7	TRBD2	CASSSRGGGRAYEQYF	TGTGCCAGCAGTTCCCGAGGGGGCGGGAGGGCCTACGAGCAGTACTTC
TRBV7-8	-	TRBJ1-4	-	CASSLFTGHGEKLFF	TGTGCCAGCAGCTTGTTTACGGGTCATGGTGAAAAACTGTTTTTT
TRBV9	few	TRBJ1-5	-	CASSVGTGQPQHF	TGTGCCAGCAGCGTAGGAACCGGTCAGCCCCAGCATTTT
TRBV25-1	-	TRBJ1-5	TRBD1	CASSDTGTANQPQHF	TGTGCCAGCAGTGACACCGGGACAGCTAATCAGCCCCAGCATTTT
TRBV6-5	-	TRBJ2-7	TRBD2	CASSYSQAGEYEQYF	TGTGCCAGCAGTTACTCACAAGCGGGAGAATACGAGCAGTACTTC
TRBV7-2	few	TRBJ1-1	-	CASSSRQGYTEAFF	TGTGCCAGCAGCTCCCGGCAGGGGTACACTGAAGCTTTCTTT
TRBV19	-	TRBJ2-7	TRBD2	CASSNLAGASYEQYF	TGTGCCAGTAGTAACTTAGCGGGCGCCTCCTACGAGCAGTACTTC
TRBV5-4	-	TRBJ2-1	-	CASSSQGRSYNEQFF	TGTGCCAGCAGCTCCCAGGGCCGCTCCTACAATGAGCAGTTCTTC
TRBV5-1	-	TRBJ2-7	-	CASSPRRGKSYEQYF	TGCGCCAGCAGCCCTCGGAGGGGTAAGTCCTACGAGCAGTACTTC
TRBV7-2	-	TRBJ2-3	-	CASRETSTDTQYF	TGTGCCAGCAGAGAAACAAGCACAGATACGCAGTATTTT
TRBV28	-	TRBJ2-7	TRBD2	CAVPSGTSGEQYF	TGTGCCGTCCCTTCGGGGACTAGTGGCGAGCAGTACTTC
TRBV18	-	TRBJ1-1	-	CASSPFPGSEAFF	TGTGCCAGCTCACCATTCCCAGGGTCTGAAGCTTTCTTT
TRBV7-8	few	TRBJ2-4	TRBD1	CASSLHGGDRGVIAKNIQYF	TGTGCCAGCAGCTTACATGGGGGAGACAGGGGGGTTATAGCCAAAAACATTCAGTACTTC